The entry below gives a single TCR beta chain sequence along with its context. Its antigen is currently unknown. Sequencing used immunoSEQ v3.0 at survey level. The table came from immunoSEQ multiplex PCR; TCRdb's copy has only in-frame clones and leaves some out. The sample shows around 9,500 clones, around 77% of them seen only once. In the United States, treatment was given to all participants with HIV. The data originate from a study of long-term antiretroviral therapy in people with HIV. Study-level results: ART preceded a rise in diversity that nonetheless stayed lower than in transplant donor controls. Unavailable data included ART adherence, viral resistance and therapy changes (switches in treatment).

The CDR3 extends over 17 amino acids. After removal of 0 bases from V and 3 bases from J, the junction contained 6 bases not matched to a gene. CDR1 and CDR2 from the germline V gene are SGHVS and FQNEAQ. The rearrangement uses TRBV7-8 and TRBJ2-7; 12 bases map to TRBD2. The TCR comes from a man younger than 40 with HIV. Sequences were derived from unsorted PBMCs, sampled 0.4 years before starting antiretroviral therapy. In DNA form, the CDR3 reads TGTGCCAGCAGCTTAGCCCCCCTAGCGGGGGGGCACTACGAGCAGTACTTC. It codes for CASSLAPLAGGHYEQYF. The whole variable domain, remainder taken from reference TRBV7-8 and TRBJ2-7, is GAGVSQSPRYKVAKRGQDVALRCDPISGHVSLFWYQQALGQGPEFLTYFQNEAQLDKSGLPSDRFFAERPEGSVSTLKIQRTQQEDSAVYLCASSLAPLAGGHYEQYFGPGTRLTVT.